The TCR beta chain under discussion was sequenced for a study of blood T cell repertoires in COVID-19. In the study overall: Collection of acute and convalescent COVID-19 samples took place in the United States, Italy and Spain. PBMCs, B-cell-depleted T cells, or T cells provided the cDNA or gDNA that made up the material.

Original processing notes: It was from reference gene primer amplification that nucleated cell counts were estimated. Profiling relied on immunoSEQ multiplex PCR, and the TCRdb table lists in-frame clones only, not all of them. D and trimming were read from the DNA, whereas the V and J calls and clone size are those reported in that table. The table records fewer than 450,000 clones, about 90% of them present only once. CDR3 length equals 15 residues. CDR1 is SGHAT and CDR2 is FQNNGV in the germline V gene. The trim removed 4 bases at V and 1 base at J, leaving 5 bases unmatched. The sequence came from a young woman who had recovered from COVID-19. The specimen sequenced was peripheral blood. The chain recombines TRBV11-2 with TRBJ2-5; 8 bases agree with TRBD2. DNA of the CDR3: TGTGCCAGCAGCTCCTCCGGGACTAGCCAAGAGACCCAGTACTTC. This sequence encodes CASSSSGTSQETQYF.